These 13 T cell receptor beta chains originate from one sample sequenced in a study of blood T cell repertoires in COVID-19. The table came from immunoSEQ multiplex PCR; TCRdb's copy has only in-frame clones and leaves some out. The sample consists of some 260,000 clones, under 85% of them appearing once. Input material: peripheral blood. The receptor source for this set is a woman aged 40 to 50 with active or convalescent COVID-19.

As concerns this clone: A much larger clone is a single base away; this may be a read error. The chain is built from TRBV11-2 and TRBJ2-3; no definite D call. The CDR3 totals 12 residues. CDR1 and CDR2 (germline): SGHAT, FQNNGV. The V end was cut by 5 bases, the J end by 2 bases, with 5 bases between. CDR3 DNA sequence: TGTGCCAGCAGCCCCTACACAGATACGCAGTATTTT. Protein sequence: CASSPYTDTQYF. Looking up the rest from reference TRBV11-2 and TRBJ2-3 gives the full variable domain: EAGVAQSPRYKIIEKRQSVAFWCNPISGHATLYWYQQILGQGPKLLIQFQNNGVVDDSQLPKDRFSAERLKGVDSTLKIQPAKLEDSAVYLCASSPYTDTQYFGPGTRLTVL.

V and J are TRBV5-1 and TRBJ2-5; D remains ambiguous. Germline-derived CDR1 and CDR2 are SGHRS and YFSETQ. The CDR3 is made up of 13 amino acids. Between the trimmed V and J ends, which lost 0 bases and 1 base, there was a span of 4 bases. CDR3 bases: TGCGCCAGCAGCTTGGTCCTCCAAGAGACCCAGTACTTC. Protein: CASSLVLQETQYF.

In regard to this clone: Without the conserved terminal phenylalanine or tryptophan, this CDR3 likely stems from a read error. No DNA is shown, since the ends of the CDR3 on it are uncertain; the CDR3 is the one TCRdb lists. CDR3 sequence reads: CASSQELVMRI. The J gene is TRBJ1-2, the V gene TRBV3-1 (or the pseudogene TRBV3-2). Germline CDR1 is LGHDT and CDR2 is YNNKEL (reference sequence). The CDR3 length equals 11 residues, ends included.

The chain employs TRBV29-1 and TRBJ1-2; D not certain. Germline V CDR1 and CDR2: SQVTM, ANQGSEA. The CDR3 consists of 11 residues. V lost 2 bases and J 4 bases, leaving 5 bases between the germline ends. CDR3 in amino acids: CSVETRYGYTF. The CDR3 DNA is TGCAGCGTTGAAACACGCTATGGCTACACCTTC.

Written as DNA, the CDR3 is TGTGCCAGTAGAGAGTCATTGGAGCCCCAGCATTTT. The encoded protein is CASRESLEPQHF. This chain connects TRBV19 to TRBJ1-5; D ambiguous. Germline values: CDR1 LNHDA, CDR2 SQIVND (reference sequence). V gave up 6 bases and J gave up 8 bases, with 11 bases separating them. This CDR3 is built from 12 residues.

The rearrangement links TRBV12-3 or TRBV12-4 to TRBJ1-1, with D perhaps matching TRBD1 (5 bases). V lost 7 bases to trimming and J lost 8 bases, with 14 bases between them. The CDR3 runs 12 residues. CDR3 nucleotides: TGTGCCAGCACCACCCAGGGCGGAGAAGCTTTCTTT. It is translated as CASTTQGGEAFF.

This rearrangement joins TRBV7-9 to TRBJ1-2, with a weak D call TRBD1 (6 bases). The CDR3 length is 14 residues. V lost 2 bases and J lost 3, with 10 bases in between. CDR1 and CDR2 from the germline V gene are SEHNR and FQNEAQ (reference sequence). The CDR3: CASSLSGGDYGYTF. In DNA, the CDR3 is TGTGCCAGCAGCTTATCGGGGGGCGACTATGGCTACACCTTC.

The rearrangement joins TRBV30 to TRBJ1-6, with D possibly TRBD1 on 5 matching bases. CDR3 length equals 13 residues. CDR1 and CDR2 (germline): GTSNPN, SVGIG (reference sequence). The V gene lost 6 bases and the J gene lost 10 bases, with 16 bases spanning the gap. The DNA of the CDR3 is TGTGCCTGTGCGGGACTCTCGCCATCACCCCTCCACTTT. Translation gives CACAGLSPSPLHF.

This chain links TRBV28 with TRBJ2-2; 16 nucleotides line up with TRBD2. This CDR3 has 15 residues. V dropped 6 bases and J dropped 12; count of bases not matched to a gene: 7. CDR1 is MDHEN, CDR2 SYDVKM, per germline. The CDR3 is CASSFQGLAGGKLFF. The CDR3 bases are TGTGCCAGCAGCTTTCAGGGACTAGCGGGGGGGAAGCTGTTTTTT.

This chain's CDR3 is CASGPNQPQHF. The CDR3 DNA sequence: TGTGCCAGCGGCCCCAATCAGCCCCAGCATTTT. The rearrangement uses TRBV27 and TRBJ1-5; D not resolved. Trimming removed 8 bases from V and 3 bases from J, with 5 bases in between. The CDR3 spans 11 residues. Per germline, CDR1 MNHEY and CDR2 SMNVEV (reference sequence).

V is TRBV7-6 and J is TRBJ1-1; D ambiguous. The CDR3 contains 13 residues. Germline lookup yields CDR1 SGHVS and CDR2 FNYEAQ. V was clipped by 8 bases and J by 0 bases, with 10 bases between them. The CDR3 DNA sequence: TGTGCCAGCTACGCCGGGTTGAACACTGAAGCTTTCTTT. It is translated as CASYAGLNTEAFF.

This chain links TRBV5-1 with TRBJ2-7; 8 nucleotides match TRBD1. V lost 4 bases and J lost 4; bases outside the gene matches: 10. Germline V gives CDR1 SGHRS, CDR2 YFSETQ. The CDR3 contains 15 residues. DNA of the CDR3: TGCGCCAGCAGCCAGGTAATGAGACAGGGGTACGAGCAGTACTTC. It translates to CASSQVMRQGYEQYF.

This clone has only one observation. This rearrangement joins TRBV28 to TRBJ2-7, with D tentatively TRBD2 (5 bases). V was trimmed by 6 bases and J by 3 bases, leaving 9 bases between them. The CDR3 has 12 residues. Germline CDR1 is MDHEN and CDR2 is SYDVKM. The CDR3 DNA reads TGTGCCAGCAGGCTCGGGGTCTACGAGCAGTACTTC. Amino acids: CASRLGVYEQYF.